This TCR beta chain was documented in a study of blood T cells in healthy people across ages. Regarding the study as a whole: The percentage of naive T cells correlated strongly with TCR beta diversity. Higher diversity, along with more naive CD4+ cells, distinguished long-lived donors from aged donors.

Concerning this clonotype itself: Its antigen is still unknown.

This CDR3 region has 14 residues. CDR1 and CDR2 (germline): ENHRY, SYGVKD. V lost 2 bases and J lost 2, with 9 bases in between. PCR was performed a second time for about 7 to 11 cycles using a sample-barcoded 5' primer and a J-beta primer mix. TCRdb independently ran MiXCR on the 5' RACE reads; one entry per CDR3 protein. The data contain 600,000 or so distinct CDR3 sequences, roughly 48% of them singletons. The TCR comes from an elderly man in good health. The genes are TRBV10-3 and TRBJ1-1; D ambiguous. The sample consisted of blood. The CDR3 DNA is TGTGCCATCAGTGAGCCGGGCCTCAACACTGAAGCTTTCTTT. Amino acid sequence: CAISEPGLNTEAFF.